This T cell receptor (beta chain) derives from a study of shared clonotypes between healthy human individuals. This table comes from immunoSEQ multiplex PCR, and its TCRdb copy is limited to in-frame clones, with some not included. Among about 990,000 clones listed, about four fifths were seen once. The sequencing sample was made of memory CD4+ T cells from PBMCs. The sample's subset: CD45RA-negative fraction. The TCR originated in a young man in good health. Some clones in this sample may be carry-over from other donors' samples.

Written as DNA, the CDR3 is TGTGCCAGTAGTAGCCGGACTAGCGGGAGTGAGACCCAGTACTTC. It specifies CASSSRTSGSETQYF. This chain uses TRBV19 with TRBJ2-5; 13 nucleotides line up with TRBD2. The V segment lost 4 bases and the J segment 5 bases; nucleotides outside the gene matches: 4. The CDR3 consists of 15 residues. From germline, CDR1 is LNHDA and CDR2 SQIVND (reference sequence).